A selection of T cell receptor beta chains follows, all from one sample in a study of tumor and adjacent non-tumor tissue in lung cancer. Each CDR3 protein is one row after TCRdb ran MiXCR on the multiplex PCR reads. The sample includes over 100,000 distinct CDR3 sequences, roughly 75% of them seen just once. Sequencing used lung tumor tissue. Receptors originate from a woman in her sixties with non-small cell lung cancer. The CDR3 runs from the conserved cysteine through the conserved F or W. A D gene is named only where the DNA matches it firmly. Expanded clones get a size class; other rows say once, few or many, or leave the size out.

J | V | D | size | DNA | CDR3
TRBJ2-2 | TRBV5-1 | . | . | TGCGTCAGCAGCATTTTCGCGCAGGTCGTAGGAACCGGGGAGCTGTTTTTT | CVSSIFAQVVGTGELFF
TRBJ1-4 | TRBV28 | . | . | TGTGCCACCATACGGGCGGGACATGGGGCAGAAAAAATGTTTTTT | CATIRAGHGAEKMFF
TRBJ2-1 | TRBV29-1 | . | . | TGCAGTGTTGGAGATGAGCAGTTCTTC | CSVGDEQFF
TRBJ1-5 | TRBV20-1 | . | many | TGCAGTGCTAGGCTCAGGGGCGGAAATCAGCCCCAGCATTTT | CSARLRGGNQPQHF
TRBJ2-5 | TRBV10-3 | . | few | TGTGCCATCAGGCGGGACAATTTCGAGACCCCGTACTTC | CAIRRDNFETPYF
TRBJ2-2 | TRBV11-1 | . | . | TGTGCCAGCAGCGCCTGGACAATGGTGAATACCGGGGAGCAGTTTTTT | CASSAWTMVNTGEQFF
TRBJ2-7 | TRBV20-1 | . | . | TGTAGTGCTAGAAGGGACCAATACAATGGGCAGTACTTC | CSARRDQYNGQYF
TRBJ1-1 | TRBV11-3 | . | . | TGTACCAGCAGCTTAATTGGGCCACCGGGACGAATGAACACTGAAGCTTTCTTT | CTSSLIGPPGRMNTEAFF
TRBJ2-3 | TRBV11-2 | . | . | TGTGCCAGCAACGCCACCGGAGCGACCACAGATACGCAGTATTTT | CASNATGATTDTQYF
TRBJ2-2 | TRBV7-9 | . | . | TGTGCCAGCAGCCCCCTGACAACCGGGGAGCTGTTTTTT | CASSPLTTGELFF
TRBJ1-6 | TRBV6-6 | . | . | TGTGCCAGTAGGCCGTCAGACGGCTATAGTTCACCCCTCCACTTT | CASRPSDGYSSPLHF
TRBJ1-2 | TRBV6-1 | TRBD1 | . | TGTGCCGGCAGTGAAAGCCCGACAGGGGGTAATGGCTACACCTTC | CAGSESPTGGNGYTF
TRBJ2-7 | TRBV29-1 | . | . | TGCAGCGTGTCAGGGACCTACGAGCAGTACTTT | CSVSGTYEQYF
TRBJ2-1 | TRBV6-2/TRBV6-3 | . | . | TGTGCCAGCAGTTACTCTAGGGAGTACAATGTGCAGTTCTTC | CASSYSREYNVQFF
TRBJ1-1 | TRBV11-3 | . | . | TGTACCAGCAGCTTAAATTCGGGGAGAGGCACTGAAGTTTTCTTT | CTSSLNSGRGTEVFF
TRBJ2-7 | TRBV6-6 | TRBD1 | . | TGTGTCAGCAGTTGCCAGACAGGGGAAGACTACGAGCAATACTTC | CVSSCQTGEDYEQYF
TRBJ1-2 | TRBV20-1 | . | . | TGCAGTACACGAGTTATCTATGGCTACACCTTC | CSTRVIYGYTF
TRBJ1-5 | TRBV28 | TRBD1 | . | TGTGCCAGCAGTATTCCGGGACAGGGGCCGTCTCAGACCCAACATTTT | CASSIPGQGPSQTQHF
TRBJ2-7 | TRBV6-5 | . | . | TGTGCCATCAGTTCGGAGGGCGGAGTGAGCGAGCAGTACTTC | CAISSEGGVSEQYF
TRBJ2-5 | TRBV20-1 | TRBD1 | . | TGCACCCTCACACAGGGGGCGGTTGAGACCCACTACTTC | CTLTQGAVETHYF
TRBJ2-2 | TRBV24-1 | TRBD1 | once | TGTGCCACCAGGCCGGGACAGGGGACTACCGGGGAGCTGTTTTTT | CATRPGQGTTGELFF
TRBJ2-7 | TRBV5-6 | TRBD1 | many | TGTGCCAGCAGCAGGGACAGGGGGCCCTACGAGCAGTACTTC | CASSRDRGPYEQYF
TRBJ2-5 | TRBV5-1 | . | . | TGCGCCAGCAGCAAGCGGCTCACAGAGACCCAGTACTTC | CASSKRLTETQYF
TRBJ1-4 | TRBV5-5 | . | . | TGTGCCGGCAGCTTGGAAGGACAGCTTAATGAAAGACTGTTTTTT | CAGSLEGQLNERLFF
TRBJ2-1 | TRBV20-1 | . | once | TGCAGTACCGGTCTGGGGACGCCGCAGTTCTTC | CSTGLGTPQFF
TRBJ2-3 | TRBV12-3/TRBV12-4 | TRBD1 | . | TGCGCCAGCAGTTCAACCGGGACAGGGGCGATGGATACGCAGTATTTT | CASSSTGTGAMDTQYF
TRBJ2-1 | TRBV12-3/TRBV12-4 | . | . | TGTGCCAGCAGTTCGTATAGCCGTAAGCAGTTCTTC | CASSSYSRKQFF
TRBJ1-1 | TRBV11-1 | . | . | TGTGCCAGCAGCCGGGACCACAACACTGATGCTTACTTT | CASSRDHNTDAYF
TRBJ2-3 | TRBV11-2 | TRBD2 | . | TGTGTCAGCAGCTTAGATCTCGACGGGGGGGGTACGCTGTATTTT | CVSSLDLDGGGTLYF
TRBJ2-7 | TRBV5-4 | . | . | TGTGCCAACAGCCGGACCTTAGCGGAGGTCGAGCAGTACTTC | CANSRTLAEVEQYF
TRBJ2-2 | TRBV6-5 | . | . | TGTGCCGGCAGTAGACAGTCGAACACCGGAGAGCTGTTTTTT | CAGSRQSNTGELFF
TRBJ2-5 | TRBV12-3/TRBV12-4 | . | . | TGTGCCAGCACTCCCGACGGTGGGAGTGGGGAGACTCAGTACTTC | CASTPDGGSGETQYF
TRBJ1-1 | TRBV29-1 | TRBD1 | many | TGCAGCGTCTCCGGGACAGCGAACACTGAAGCTTTCTTT | CSVSGTANTEAFF
TRBJ2-7 | TRBV6-6 | TRBD1 | . | TGTACCAGTAGTCGCCAGACAGGGGGGGACTATGAGCAGTACTTC | CTSSRQTGGDYEQYF
TRBJ2-6 | TRBV14 | . | . | TGTTCCAGCAGTTCGGCGTCCGGGGCCAACGTCCTGACTTTC | CSSSSASGANVLTF
TRBJ1-5 | TRBV5-1 | TRBD1 | . | TGCGCCAGCAGCGAAGACAGGGGGAGTCAGCCCCAGCATTTT | CASSEDRGSQPQHF
TRBJ2-5 | TRBV11-3 | . | . | TGTGCCACCAGCTTAGGTTGGGACCCTCAAGAGACCCAGTACTTC | CATSLGWDPQETQYF
TRBJ2-7 | TRBV7-2 | . | . | TGTGCCAGCAGCTTAATGTCGGGTCGCTCCTACGAGCAGTACTTC | CASSLMSGRSYEQYF
TRBJ2-4 | TRBV11-2 | . | . | TGTGCCAGCAGTACACTAGACCCCGAAAACATTCAGTACTTC | CASSTLDPENIQYF
TRBJ2-1 | TRBV11-2 | . | once | TGTGCTAACACCCTCTCCCCCACGGCTTCCAATGAGCAGTTCTTC | CANTLSPTASNEQFF
TRBJ2-7 | TRBV28 | . | . | TGTGCCAGCAGTTTACTCTCAGGGGACGAGCAGTACTTC | CASSLLSGDEQYF
TRBJ2-1 | TRBV20-1 | . | . | TGCAGTGCCCCTAGCTGCCTGTCCTACAAAGAGCAGTTCTTC | CSAPSCLSYKEQFF